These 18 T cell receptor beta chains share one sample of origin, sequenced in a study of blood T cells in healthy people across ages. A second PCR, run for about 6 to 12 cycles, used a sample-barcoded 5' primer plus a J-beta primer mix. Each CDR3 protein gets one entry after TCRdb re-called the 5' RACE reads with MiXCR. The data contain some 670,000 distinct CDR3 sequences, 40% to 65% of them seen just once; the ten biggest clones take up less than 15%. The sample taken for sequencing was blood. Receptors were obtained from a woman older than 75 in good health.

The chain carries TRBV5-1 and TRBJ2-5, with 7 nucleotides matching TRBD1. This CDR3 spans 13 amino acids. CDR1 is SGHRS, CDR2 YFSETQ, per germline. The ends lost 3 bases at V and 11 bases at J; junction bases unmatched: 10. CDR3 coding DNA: TGCGCCAGCAGCTCCTGGACAGGTCAAGAGCAGTACTTC. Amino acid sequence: CASSSWTGQEQYF.

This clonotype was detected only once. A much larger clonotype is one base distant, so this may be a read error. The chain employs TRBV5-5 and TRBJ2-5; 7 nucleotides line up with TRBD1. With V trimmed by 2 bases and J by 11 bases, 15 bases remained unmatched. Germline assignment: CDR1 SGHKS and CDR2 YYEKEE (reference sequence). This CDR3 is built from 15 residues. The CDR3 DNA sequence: TGTGCCAGCAGCTTTGACAGGGTACCCTACAATGAGCAGTACTTC. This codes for CASSFDRVPYNEQYF.

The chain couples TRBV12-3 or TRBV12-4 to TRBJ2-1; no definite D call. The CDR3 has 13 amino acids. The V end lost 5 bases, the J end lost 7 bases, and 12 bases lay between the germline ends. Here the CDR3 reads CASSPEWGNEQFF. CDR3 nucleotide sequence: TGTGCCAGCAGTCCAGAATGGGGAAATGAGCAGTTCTTC.

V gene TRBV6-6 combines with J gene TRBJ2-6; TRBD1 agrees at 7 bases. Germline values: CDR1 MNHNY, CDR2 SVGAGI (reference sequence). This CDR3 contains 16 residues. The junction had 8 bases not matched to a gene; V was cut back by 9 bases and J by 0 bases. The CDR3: CASLRDSSSGANVLTF. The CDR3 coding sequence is TGTGCCAGTCTCCGGGACAGTAGCTCTGGGGCCAACGTCCTGACTTTC.

The DNA of the CDR3 is TGTGCCAGTGAGCAGGCCGGCACGCAGTATTTT. Residues: CASEQAGTQYF. The V gene is TRBV2, the J gene TRBJ2-3; D remains unclear. The CDR3 totals 11 residues. Trimming took 9 bases from V and 9 from J, leaving 13 bases between them. CDR1 SNHLY and CDR2 FYNNEI come from the germline V gene.

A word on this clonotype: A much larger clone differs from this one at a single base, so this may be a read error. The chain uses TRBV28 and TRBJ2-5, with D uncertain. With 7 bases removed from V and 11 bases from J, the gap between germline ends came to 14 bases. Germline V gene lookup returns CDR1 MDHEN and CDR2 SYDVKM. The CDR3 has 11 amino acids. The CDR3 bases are TGTGCCAGCATTGGTTACAATGAGCAGTACTTC. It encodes CASIGYNEQYF.

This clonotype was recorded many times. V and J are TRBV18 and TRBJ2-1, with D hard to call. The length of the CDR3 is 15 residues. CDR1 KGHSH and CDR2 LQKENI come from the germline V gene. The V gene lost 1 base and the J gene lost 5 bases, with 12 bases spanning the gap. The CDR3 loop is CASSPLSLADNEQFF. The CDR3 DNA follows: TGTGCCAGCTCACCACTGAGTCTCGCCGACAATGAGCAGTTCTTC.

The CDR3 coding sequence is TGCAGTGCTAGTGGGCAGGGAGGTTATCACGAGCAGTACTTC. The encoded protein is CSASGQGGYHEQYF. The chain uses TRBV20-1 and TRBJ2-4, with TRBD2 as a possible D gene (6 bases). The DNA end favors TRBJ2-7, so the J call may be wrong. The germline CDR1 and CDR2 sequences are DFQATT and SNEGSKA (reference sequence). The CDR3 runs 14 residues.

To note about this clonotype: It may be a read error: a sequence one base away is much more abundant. The CDR3 nucleotides read TGTGCCAGCAGCTCAGCAGGGGGTTTTACCTACGGGCAGTACTTC. As protein: CASSSAGGFTYGQYF. The J gene is TRBJ2-5, the V gene TRBV7-8, with 7 bases identical to TRBD1. This CDR3 is 15 amino acids long. Germline CDR1 reads SGHVS; CDR2 reads FQNEAQ. The V and J ends lost 4 bases and 11 bases, in that order; junction bases with no gene match: 16.

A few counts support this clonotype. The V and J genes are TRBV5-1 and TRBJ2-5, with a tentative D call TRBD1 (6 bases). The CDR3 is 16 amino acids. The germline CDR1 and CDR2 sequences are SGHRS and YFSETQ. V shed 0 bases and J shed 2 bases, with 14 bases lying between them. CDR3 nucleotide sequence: TGCGCCAGCAGCTTGGGGGCTCGTGGACAGCAAGAGACCCAGTACTTC. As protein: CASSLGARGQQETQYF.

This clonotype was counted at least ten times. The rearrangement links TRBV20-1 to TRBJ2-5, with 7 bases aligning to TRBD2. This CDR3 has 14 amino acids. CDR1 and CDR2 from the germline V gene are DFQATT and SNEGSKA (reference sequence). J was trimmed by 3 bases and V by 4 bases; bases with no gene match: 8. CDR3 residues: CSATAGAIKETQYF. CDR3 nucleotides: TGCAGTGCTACCGCGGGAGCAATTAAAGAGACCCAGTACTTC.

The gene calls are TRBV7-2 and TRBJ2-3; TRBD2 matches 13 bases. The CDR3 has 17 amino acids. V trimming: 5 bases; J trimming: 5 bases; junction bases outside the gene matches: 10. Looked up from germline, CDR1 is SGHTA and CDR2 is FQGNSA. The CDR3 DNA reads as TGTGCCAGCAGCGAACAAGGGACTAGCGGGGTGAAAGATACGCAGTATTTT. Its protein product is CASSEQGTSGVKDTQYF.

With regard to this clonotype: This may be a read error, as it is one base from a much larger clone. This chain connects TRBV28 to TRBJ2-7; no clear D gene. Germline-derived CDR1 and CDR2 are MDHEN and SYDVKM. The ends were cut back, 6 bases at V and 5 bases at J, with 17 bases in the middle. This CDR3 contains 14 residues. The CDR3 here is CASSSQRATDEQYF. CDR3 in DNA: TGTGCCAGCAGCTCCCAACGGGCCACCGACGAGCAGTACTTC.

Here the CDR3 DNA reads TGTGCCAGCAGGAGACAGGGGCTCTACAATGAGCAGTTCTTC. Residues: CASRRQGLYNEQFF. The chain employs TRBV27 and TRBJ2-1, with TRBD1 identical over 8 bases. V gave up 6 bases and J gave up 3 bases; unmatched junction bases: 4. Germline CDR1 reads MNHEY; CDR2 reads SMNVEV (reference sequence). This CDR3 is 14 amino acids long.

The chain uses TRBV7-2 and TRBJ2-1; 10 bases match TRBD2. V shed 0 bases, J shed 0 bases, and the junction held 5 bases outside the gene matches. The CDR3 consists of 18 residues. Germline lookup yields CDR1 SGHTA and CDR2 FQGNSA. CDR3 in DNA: TGTGCCAGCAGCTTAGCCGCGGGACTAGCGAGCTCCTACAATGAGCAGTTCTTC. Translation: CASSLAAGLASSYNEQFF.

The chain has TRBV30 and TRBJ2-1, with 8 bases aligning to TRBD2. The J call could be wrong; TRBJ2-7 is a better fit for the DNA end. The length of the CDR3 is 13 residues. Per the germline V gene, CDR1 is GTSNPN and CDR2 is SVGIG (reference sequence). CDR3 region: CAWSIGGGNEQYF. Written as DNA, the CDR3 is TGTGCCTGGAGTATCGGGGGGGGCAATGAGCAGTACTTC.

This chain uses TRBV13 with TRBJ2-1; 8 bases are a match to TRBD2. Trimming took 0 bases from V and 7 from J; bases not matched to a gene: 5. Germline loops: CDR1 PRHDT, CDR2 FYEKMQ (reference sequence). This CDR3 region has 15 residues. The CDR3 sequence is CASSLGRQRGNEQFF. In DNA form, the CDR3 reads TGTGCCAGCAGCTTAGGACGCCAGCGGGGGAATGAGCAGTTCTTC.

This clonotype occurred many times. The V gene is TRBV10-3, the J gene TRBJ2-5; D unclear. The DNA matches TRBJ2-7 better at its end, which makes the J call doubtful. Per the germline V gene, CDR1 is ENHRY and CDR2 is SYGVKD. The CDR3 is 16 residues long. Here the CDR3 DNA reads TGTGCCATCAGTGAGACCTCGGGCTTACTAAATCGCGAGCAGTACTTC. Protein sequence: CAISETSGLLNREQYF.